This T cell receptor beta chain was sequenced for a study of vaccination effects on CD4 cells after COVID-19. The CDR3 has 12 amino acids. The V and J ends lost 0 bases and 7 bases respectively, with 4 bases between them. The germline gives CDR1 LGHNA, CDR2 YSLEER. TCRdb's table, derived via immunoSEQ multiplex PCR, lists solely in-frame clones and lacks some. The repertoire holds some 66,000 clones, with under 80% as singletons. In the case of this clone: Its antigen is still unknown.

Scientists isolated CD4+ T cells after a roughly 10-day culture period ended. Subjects were given two BNT162b2 or mRNA-1273 vaccine doses. This clonotype was obtained from a human donor who received a COVID-19 vaccine. The sample here was CD4+ T cells from PBMCs cultured without peptide, taken after COVID-19 vaccination. This chain uses TRBV4-3 with TRBJ2-1; D not resolved. The CDR3 protein is CASSQDRNEQFF. The CDR3 DNA reads TGCGCCAGCAGCCAAGATAGGAATGAGCAGTTCTTC.